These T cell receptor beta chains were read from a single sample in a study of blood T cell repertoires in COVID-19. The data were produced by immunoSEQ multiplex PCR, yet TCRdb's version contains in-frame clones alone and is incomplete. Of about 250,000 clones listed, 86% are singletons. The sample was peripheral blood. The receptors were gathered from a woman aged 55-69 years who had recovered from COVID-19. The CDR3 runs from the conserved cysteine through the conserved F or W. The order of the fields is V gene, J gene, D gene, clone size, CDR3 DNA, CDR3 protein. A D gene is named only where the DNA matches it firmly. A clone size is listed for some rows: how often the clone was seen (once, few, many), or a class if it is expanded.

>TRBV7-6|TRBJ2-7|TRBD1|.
TGTGCCAGCAGCCGGGACAGGGCGCGAGAGCAGTACTTC
CASSRDRAREQYF
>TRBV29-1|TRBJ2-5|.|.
TGCAGCGTTGTGGAGGTGAGCCAAGAGACCCAGTACTTC
CSVVEVSQETQYF
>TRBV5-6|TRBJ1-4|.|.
TGTGCCAGCAGCTTGCGGGGGGTCGGTGATGAAAAACTGTTTTTT
CASSLRGVGDEKLFF
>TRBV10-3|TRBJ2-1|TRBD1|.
TGTGCCATCAGTGAATGGGGACAGGGGAATAATGAGCAGTTCTTC
CAISEWGQGNNEQFF
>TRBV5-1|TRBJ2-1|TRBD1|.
TGCGCCAGCAGCCCTGAACGACAGGGGGCAGGTGAGCAGTTCTTC
CASSPERQGAGEQFF
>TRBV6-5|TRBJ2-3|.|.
TGTGCCAGCACTATACAGGGAGCAGGCACAGATACGCAGTATTTT
CASTIQGAGTDTQYF
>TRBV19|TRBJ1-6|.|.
TGTGCCAGTAGTTCTCAGGTTTGGGACACCATTTCACCCCTCCACTTT
CASSSQVWDTISPLHF
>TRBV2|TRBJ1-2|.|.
TGTGCCAGCATTGAGGACACTTCGTTAGGCTATGGCTACACCTTC
CASIEDTSLGYGYTF
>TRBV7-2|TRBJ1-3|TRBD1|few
TGTGCCAGCAGCTCGGGACAGTTCTCTGGAAACACCATATATTTT
CASSSGQFSGNTIYF
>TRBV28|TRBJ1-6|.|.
TGTGCCAGCAGTTTGCTTATCGGGGGATATTCACCCCTCCACTTT
CASSLLIGGYSPLHF
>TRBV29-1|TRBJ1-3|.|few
TGCAGCGTTGAGGACGGGAGCTCTGGAAACACCATATATTTT
CSVEDGSSGNTIYF
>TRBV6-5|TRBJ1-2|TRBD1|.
TGTGCCAGCAGTCCCCTGGGACAGGGGGCGTATGGCTACACCTTC
CASSPLGQGAYGYTF
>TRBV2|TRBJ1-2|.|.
TGTGCCAGCAGTCGGGACTCTGGAGCTAACTATGGCTACACCTTC
CASSRDSGANYGYTF
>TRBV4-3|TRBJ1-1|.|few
TGCGCCAGCAGCCAAGATCGGAACACTGAAGCTTTCTTT
CASSQDRNTEAFF
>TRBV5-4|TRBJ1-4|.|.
TGTGCCAGCAGTCATTCGAACCAGGGGCTAAATGAAAAACTGTTTTTT
CASSHSNQGLNEKLFF
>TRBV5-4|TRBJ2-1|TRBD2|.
TGTGCCAGCAGCACGGGGCTAGCGGGGGGGTCCTTCAATGAGCAGTTCTTC
CASSTGLAGGSFNEQFF
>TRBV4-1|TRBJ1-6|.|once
TGCGCCAGCAGCTTTCACAGCTCCTATAATTCACCCCTCCACTTT
CASSFHSSYNSPLHF
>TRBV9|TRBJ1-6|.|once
TGTGCCAGCAGCGGGCCTCGGGCAGGGGAAAGCTCCTATAATTCACCCCTCCACTTT
CASSGPRAGESSYNSPLHF
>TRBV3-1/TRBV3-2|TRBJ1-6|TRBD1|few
TGTGCCAGCAGTCGACAGGGGTCGGGTTCACCCCTCCACTTT
CASSRQGSGSPLHF
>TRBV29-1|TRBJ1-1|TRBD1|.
TGCAGCCCGCGAAGGACAGGGGGGACTGAAGCTTTCTTT
CSPRRTGGTEAFF
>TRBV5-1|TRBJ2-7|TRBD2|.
TGCGCCACCCAACCCGGGGGGGTCCCCTCCTACGAGCAGTACTTC
CATQPGGVPSYEQYF
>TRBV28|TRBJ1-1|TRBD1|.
TGTGCCAGCAGTTTAAGTCGGCAGGGGGGCACTGAAGCTTTCTTT
CASSLSRQGGTEAFF
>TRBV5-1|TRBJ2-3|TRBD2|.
TGCGCCAGCAGCTTGGCCACGACTAGCGGATACACAGATACGCAGTATTTT
CASSLATTSGYTDTQYF
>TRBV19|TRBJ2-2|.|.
TGTGCCAGTAACCCCAAGGAGGTCCGCGCCGGGGAGCTGTTTTTT
CASNPKEVRAGELFF
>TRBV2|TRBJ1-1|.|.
TGTGCCAGCACTCCCCGGGTCTCTCAGAACACTGAAGCTTTCTTT
CASTPRVSQNTEAFF
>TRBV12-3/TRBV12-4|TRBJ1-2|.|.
TGTGCCAGCAGTTTGGCCCGTGGCTACACCTTC
CASSLARGYTF
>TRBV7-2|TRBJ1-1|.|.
TGTGCCAGCAGCTTAGTCCGGGACAATACTGAAGCTTTCTTT
CASSLVRDNTEAFF
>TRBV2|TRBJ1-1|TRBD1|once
TGTGCCAGCAGGGAAACCAACACGAGGGGGCGCACTGAAGCTTTCTTT
CASRETNTRGRTEAFF
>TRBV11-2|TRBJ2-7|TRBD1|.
TGTGCCAGCAGCTTCAGGGGGCGCGAGCAGTACTTC
CASSFRGREQYF
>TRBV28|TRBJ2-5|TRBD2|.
TGTGCCAGCAGTACCTATGAACTAGCGGGGGGCAGGGAGACCCAGTACTTC
CASSTYELAGGRETQYF
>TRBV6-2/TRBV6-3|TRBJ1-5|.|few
TGTGCCAGCAGTTACATAGGAGGGAACCAGCCCCAGCATTTT
CASSYIGGNQPQHF
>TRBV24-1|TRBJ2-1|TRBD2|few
TGTGCCACCAGTGGAACTAGCGGCTACAATGAGCAGTTCTTC
CATSGTSGYNEQFF
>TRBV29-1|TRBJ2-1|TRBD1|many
TGCAGCGTTGAACGGGACAGTAACTATGAGCAGTTCTTC
CSVERDSNYEQFF
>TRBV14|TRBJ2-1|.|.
TGTGCCAGCAGCCAAGAAGTTGGTTTATGGACTGTCAATGAGCAGTTCTTC
CASSQEVGLWTVNEQFF
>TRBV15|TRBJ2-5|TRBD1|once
TGTGCCACCAGCATTGACAGGGGGCAGGAGACCCAGTACTTC
CATSIDRGQETQYF
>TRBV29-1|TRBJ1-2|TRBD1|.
TGCAGCGTGGTCGGACAGGGTCTAGTCTATGGCTACACCTTC
CSVVGQGLVYGYTF
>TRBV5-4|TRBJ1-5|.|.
TGTGCCAGCAGCTTGTTGCCAGGGCCAAATCAGCCCCAGCATTTT
CASSLLPGPNQPQHF
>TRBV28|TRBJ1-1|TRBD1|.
TGTGCCAGCAGTGTTGGGACAGGGAACACTGAAGCTTTCTTT
CASSVGTGNTEAFF
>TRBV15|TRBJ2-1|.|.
TGTGCCACCAGCAGAGATCGTACGGGTGTGCAATTCTTC
CATSRDRTGVQFF
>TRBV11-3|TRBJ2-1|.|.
TGTGCCAGCAGCTCCCAGGACTACAATGAGCAGTTCTTC
CASSSQDYNEQFF
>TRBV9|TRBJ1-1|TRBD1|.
TGTGCCAGCAGCGCTATCGGACAGGGGGCGGGCACTGAAGCTTTCTTT
CASSAIGQGAGTEAFF
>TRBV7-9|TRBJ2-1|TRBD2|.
TGTGCCAGCAGCCCCCGGACTAGCGGGGGGGGGTATGAGCAGTTCTTC
CASSPRTSGGGYEQFF
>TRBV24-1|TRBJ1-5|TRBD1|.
TGTGCCACCAGTGACACCCCTGGGACAGATTATAGCAATCAGCCCCAGCATTTT
CATSDTPGTDYSNQPQHF
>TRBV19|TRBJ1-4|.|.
TGTGCCAGTAGTAGGGGGCCGATCGGAACTAATGAAAAACTGTTTTTT
CASSRGPIGTNEKLFF
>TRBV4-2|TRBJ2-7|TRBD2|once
TGTGCCAGCAGCCAAGGAATTCTAGCGGGGAACTCCTACGAGCAGTACTTC
CASSQGILAGNSYEQYF
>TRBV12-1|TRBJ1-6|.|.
TGTGCCAGCAGCTTTGTCAGGATAAGCTCCTATAATTCACCCCTCCACTTT
CASSFVRISSYNSPLHF
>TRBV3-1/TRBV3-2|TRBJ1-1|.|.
TGTGCCAGCAGCCAAGATTTAGGGGCGCCGAACACTGAAGCTTTCTTT
CASSQDLGAPNTEAFF
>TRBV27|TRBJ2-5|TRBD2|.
TGTGCCAGCAGTTCCCGGGACGGACAAGCCGGGACTAGCATAGAGACCCAGTACTTC
CASSSRDGQAGTSIETQYF
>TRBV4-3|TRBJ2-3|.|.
TGCGCCAGCAGCCAAAGCAAAGCAGATACGCAGTATTTT
CASSQSKADTQYF
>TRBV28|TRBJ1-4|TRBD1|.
TGTGCCAGCAGTCGACAGGGCGTTAATGAAAAACTGTTTTTT
CASSRQGVNEKLFF
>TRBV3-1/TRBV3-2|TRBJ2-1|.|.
TGTGCCAGCAGCCAAGGACCCCTCAGGGAGCAGTTCTTC
CASSQGPLREQFF
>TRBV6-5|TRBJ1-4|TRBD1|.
TGTGCCAGCAGTTACTCGAGGACAGGGGGACGCGAAAAACTGTTTTTT
CASSYSRTGGREKLFF
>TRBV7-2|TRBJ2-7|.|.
TGTGCCAGCAGCTGGACAGTACTTTACGAGCAGTACTTC
CASSWTVLYEQYF
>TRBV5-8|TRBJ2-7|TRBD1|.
TGTGCCAGCAGCTTGGCCGGGACAGGACAATACGAGCAGTACTTC
CASSLAGTGQYEQYF
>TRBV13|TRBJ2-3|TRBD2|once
TGTGCCAGCAGCTACCCTAGCGGGGGCACAGATACGCAGTATTTT
CASSYPSGGTDTQYF